A selection of T cell receptor beta chains follows, all from one sample in a study of blood T cell repertoires in COVID-19. Method: immunoSEQ multiplex PCR; TCRdb's copy keeps in-frame clones and lacks some. This repertoire shows 140,000 to 150,000 clones, around 80% found once; its top ten account for less than 2%. The sequenced sample consisted of peripheral blood. The receptors stem from a woman aged 55 to 70 with acute or convalescent COVID-19. Both conserved end residues are part of each CDR3. A D gene is named only where the DNA matches it firmly. For some rows the clone size is stated as once, few or many, or as a class when expanded; others skip it.

j_call d_call v_call clone_size cdr3_nt cdr3_aa
TRBJ2-7 TRBD1 TRBV28 . TGTGCCAGCAGTTCACCCGGGACAGGGAACTACGAGCAGTACTTC CASSSPGTGNYEQYF
TRBJ2-7 . TRBV6-6 . TGTGCCAGCAGACTAAACAGGGAGCAGTACTTC CASRLNREQYF
TRBJ2-7 . TRBV6-5 . TGTGCCAGCAGGGCTTTTAGCGGAGCCCCTACGGAGCAGTACTTC CASRAFSGAPTEQYF
TRBJ1-2 TRBD1 TRBV19 few TGTGCCAGCCGGAGGGACAGTGGCTATGGCTACACCTTC CASRRDSGYGYTF
TRBJ2-4 TRBD1 TRBV2 . TGTGCCAGCAGGGCAGACAGGGTGGAAAACATTCAGTACTTC CASRADRVENIQYF
TRBJ2-7 TRBD1 TRBV19 . TGTGCCAGTAGTTCCTGGGACAGGGTTTTTGAGCAGTACTTC CASSSWDRVFEQYF
TRBJ2-1 TRBD2 TRBV5-6 . TGTGCCAGCAGCTCCACCTTAGCGGGGCGCTCCTACAATGAGCAGTTCTTC CASSSTLAGRSYNEQFF
TRBJ2-5 TRBD1 TRBV4-2 . TGTGCCAGCAGCCAAGGGAAGTACAGGGGCTTCGAGGAGACCCAGTACTTC CASSQGKYRGFEETQYF
TRBJ2-5 TRBD2 TRBV7-2 . TGTGCCAGCAGCTCCCCTGCGGGAGAATGGGAAGAGACCCAGTACTTC CASSSPAGEWEETQYF
TRBJ2-7 TRBD2 TRBV30 . TGTGCCTGGAGCAAACTAGCGGGAGGGCCCCAGTCCTACGAGCAGTACTTC CAWSKLAGGPQSYEQYF
TRBJ2-7 . TRBV14 . TGTGCCAGCAGCCAAGGCGGGTGGGTTAGTGAGCAGTACTTC CASSQGGWVSEQYF
TRBJ2-2 TRBD1 TRBV7-8 . TGTGCCAGCAGCTTTTCGACAGGGCTAGGTTTAAACACCGGGGAGCTGTTTTTT CASSFSTGLGLNTGELFF
TRBJ1-2 . TRBV12-3/TRBV12-4 once TGTGCCAGCAGTTTTAGAGGGAACTATGGCTACACCTTC CASSFRGNYGYTF
TRBJ1-1 TRBD1 TRBV30 . TGTGCCTGGAGGATGGGACAGATAGTCCACATGAACACTGAAGCTTTCTTT CAWRMGQIVHMNTEAFF
TRBJ2-7 TRBD2 TRBV9 once TGTGCCAGCAGCGTAGCTGGACTAGCACCGTACGAGCAGTACTTC CASSVAGLAPYEQYF
TRBJ2-3 . TRBV5-4 . TGTGCCAGCAGCCCACTATCGGGAGTTGCAGATACGCAGTATTTT CASSPLSGVADTQYF
TRBJ2-3 TRBD2 TRBV5-6 . TGTGCCAGCAGCTTGATACTAGCGGGAGCGGATACGCAGTATTTT CASSLILAGADTQYF
TRBJ1-4 . TRBV28 . TGTGCCAGCAGTTTACCCCAGTGGCTCAATGAAAAACTGTTTTTT CASSLPQWLNEKLFF
TRBJ2-3 TRBD1 TRBV5-1 . TGCGCCAGCAGCTCAGGGACAGCCCTTAGCACAGATACGCAGTATTTT CASSSGTALSTDTQYF
TRBJ1-6 TRBD1 TRBV13 . TGTGCCAGCAGCACCCCCGGGACAGGGGGTTACTCACCCCTCCACTTT CASSTPGTGGYSPLHF
TRBJ1-4 . TRBV6-1 . TGTGCCAGCAGTGACCTACAGGGTGAAGATGAAAAACTGTTTTTT CASSDLQGEDEKLFF
TRBJ1-4 TRBD1 TRBV3-1/TRBV3-2 . TGTGCCAGCAGCCCTCGGGACAGATCGGAAAAACTGTTTTTT CASSPRDRSEKLFF
TRBJ1-1 . TRBV27 . TGTGCCAGCAGTCCCAACAGGTTTGAAGCTTTCTTT CASSPNRFEAFF
TRBJ1-6 . TRBV6-5 . TGTGCCAGCAGTTACTCCGGTCAGGGTTATTCACCCCTCCACTTT CASSYSGQGYSPLHF
TRBJ2-1 . TRBV21-1 . TGTGCCAGCAGCAAAGTGGAGGCAGAGAGCTCCTACAATGAGCAGTTCTTC CASSKVEAESSYNEQFF
TRBJ2-3 TRBD1 TRBV30 . TGTGCCGCCGAGCTGGACAGGGGGCCTGGAGATACGCAGTATTTT CAAELDRGPGDTQYF
TRBJ2-1 TRBD2 TRBV6-2/TRBV6-3 . TGTGCCAGCAGTGCGAGAGTAGCGGGTGGAGCGGATGAGCAGTTCTTC CASSARVAGGADEQFF
TRBJ1-6 . TRBV28 . TGTGCCAGCATCCGCGGAGCAAGCTCCTATAATTCACCCCTCCACTTT CASIRGASSYNSPLHF
TRBJ1-2 . TRBV6-5 . TGTGCCAGCAGTACCCGACAGAACTATGGCTACACCTTC CASSTRQNYGYTF
TRBJ2-1 . TRBV19 . TGTGCCACTGGAACTAGACGCTCCTACAATGAGCAGTTCTTC CATGTRRSYNEQFF
TRBJ2-3 TRBD1 TRBV19 . TGTGCCAGTAGGCGACAGGGGAGCACAGATACGCAGTATTTT CASRRQGSTDTQYF
TRBJ2-3 TRBD2 TRBV5-6 . TGTGCCAGCAGCCGACTAGCGGGAGCGTCTTTTACAGATACGCAGTATTTT CASSRLAGASFTDTQYF
TRBJ2-3 TRBD2 TRBV7-8 few TGTGCCAGCAGCTCAGGGACTAGCGGGAGGTTACAAGATACGCAGTATTTT CASSSGTSGRLQDTQYF
TRBJ1-5 TRBD1 TRBV28 . TGTGCCAGCAGTTTTAAGGGACAGGGTTACGTTAGCAATCAGCCCCAGCATTTT CASSFKGQGYVSNQPQHF
TRBJ1-2 . TRBV2 . TGTGCCAGCCTAGCCCGCCTCAAAAGAGCATCTGGCTACACCTTC CASLARLKRASGYTF
TRBJ2-1 . TRBV7-9 few TGTGCCAGCAGCTTAGCGGGCTCCTCCTACAATGAGCAGTTCTTC CASSLAGSSYNEQFF
TRBJ1-1 TRBD1 TRBV12-3/TRBV12-4 few TGTGCCAGCAACGAGGGGGCGATTCCTGAAGCTTTCTTT CASNEGAIPEAFF